These 16 T cell receptor beta chains originate from one sample sequenced in a study of control samples from healthy donors and cancer patients. Using immunoSEQ multiplex PCR, the repertoire was profiled, and TCRdb retains in-frame clones only, with some absent. The sample shows around 150,000 clones, roughly 88% of them seen only once. Input material: blood. The receptors shown here come from a man aged 18 to 30 in good health.

V is TRBV28 and J is TRBJ2-2; D is uncertain. V was trimmed by 7 bases and J by 1 base, leaving 10 bases between them. Germline V gives CDR1 MDHEN, CDR2 SYDVKM. CDR3 length: 14 residues. Written as DNA, the CDR3 is TGTGCCAGCACCCTGTACCGGAACACCGGGGAGCTGTTTTTT. It is translated as CASTLYRNTGELFF.

This clone was seen a few times. The chain combines TRBV30 with TRBJ1-1, with D unresolved. This CDR3 contains 13 residues. Per germline, CDR1 GTSNPN and CDR2 SVGIG (reference sequence). Trimming took 0 bases from V and 5 from J, leaving 10 bases between them. CDR3: CAWSVDRVTEAFF. The CDR3 region has the DNA TGTGCCTGGAGTGTGGACCGAGTTACTGAAGCTTTCTTT. The full variable domain, its missing parts supplied by reference TRBV30 and TRBJ1-1, is SQTIHQWPATLVQPVGSPLSLECTVEGTSNPNLYWYRQAAGRGLQLLFYSVGIGQISSEVPQNLSASRPQDRQFILSSKKLLLSDSGFYLCAWSVDRVTEAFFGQGTRLTVV.

For the CDR3, the DNA is TGTGCCAGCAGTGAAGCTAGCGGGGTCTCCTACGAGCAGTACTTC. Amino acids: CASSEASGVSYEQYF. J is TRBJ2-7 and V is TRBV6-1; 8 bases are shared with TRBD2. Germline V CDR1 and CDR2: MNHNS, SASEGT. The CDR3 contains 15 residues. J was trimmed by 0 bases and V by 0 bases; bases with no gene match: 1.

The chain has TRBV27 and TRBJ1-1, with a tentative D call TRBD1 (6 bases). The CDR3 length is 13 residues. Germline V gives CDR1 MNHEY, CDR2 SMNVEV (reference sequence). V was clipped by 0 bases and J by 9 bases, with 11 bases between them. CDR3 in amino acids: CASSLSGGRKAFF. In DNA form, the CDR3 reads TGTGCCAGCAGTTTATCGGGGGGGCGGAAAGCTTTCTTT.

V and J are TRBV18 and TRBJ1-5; tentatively, D is TRBD1 (6 bases). Trimming stripped 3 bases from V and 0 bases from J, with 9 bases between. The germline CDR1 and CDR2 sequences are KGHSH and LQKENI. CDR3 size: 15 residues. The CDR3 spells CASSPQGHSNQPQHF. In DNA, the CDR3 is TGTGCCAGCTCACCCCAGGGACATAGCAATCAGCCCCAGCATTTT. The full variable domain, its missing parts supplied by reference TRBV18 and TRBJ1-5, is NAGVMQNPRHLVRRRGQEARLRCSPMKGHSHVYWYRQLPEEGLKFMVYLQKENIIDESGMPKERFSAEFPKEGPSILRIQQVVRGDSAAYFCASSPQGHSNQPQHFGDGTRLSIL.

This chain joins TRBV7-2 and TRBJ2-7; D is uncertain. Germline values: CDR1 SGHTA, CDR2 FQGNSA. The CDR3 has 12 residues. The V end lost 4 bases, the J end lost 5 bases, and 9 bases lay between the germline ends. CDR3 DNA sequence: TGTGCCAGCAGCTCACTTTGGAACGAGCAGTACTTC. Its translation is CASSSLWNEQYF.

The gene calls are TRBV5-4 and TRBJ1-1; perhaps TRBD1 as D (5 bases). V lost 5 bases and J 3 bases, leaving 14 bases between the germline ends. CDR1 and CDR2 (germline): SGHNT, YYREEE (reference sequence). The CDR3 runs 14 residues. CDR3: CASSRRDGDTEAFF. The DNA for the CDR3 is TGTGCCAGCAGTCGCCGGGACGGGGACACTGAAGCTTTCTTT.

J is TRBJ2-1 and V is TRBV7-9; 9 bases agree with TRBD2. The CDR3 loop spans 15 amino acids. CDR1 is SEHNR, CDR2 FQNEAQ, per germline (reference sequence). V shed 3 bases, J shed 4 bases, and the junction held 4 bases outside the gene matches. The CDR3 is CASSFSGGVYNEQFF. The CDR3 bases are TGTGCCAGCAGCTTTAGCGGGGGAGTTTACAATGAGCAGTTCTTC. The whole variable domain, filled in from reference TRBV7-9 and TRBJ2-1, reads DTGVSQNPRHKITKRGQNVTFRCDPISEHNRLYWYRQTLGQGPEFLTYFQNEAQLEKSRLLSDRFSAERPKGSFSTLEIQRTEQGDSAMYLCASSFSGGVYNEQFFGPGTRLTVL.

The gene calls are TRBV4-3 and TRBJ1-4, with D possibly TRBD1 on 5 matching bases. Trimming removed 5 bases from V and 0 bases from J, with 13 bases in between. The CDR3 has 16 amino acids. CDR1 and CDR2 (germline): LGHNA, YSLEER. CDR3: CASSSTTGSTNEKLFF. The CDR3 DNA reads as TGCGCCAGCAGCAGCACTACAGGTTCAACTAATGAAAAACTGTTTTTT.

The CDR3 sequence: CASRESRTRRRYGYTF. CDR3 nucleotides: TGTGCCAGCAGGGAAAGCAGGACACGACGGAGATATGGCTACACCTTC. The chain has TRBV2 and TRBJ1-2, with D perhaps TRBD1 (5 bases). The CDR3 is made up of 16 amino acids. Per germline, CDR1 SNHLY and CDR2 FYNNEI. The V end was cut by 6 bases, the J end by 5 bases, with 22 bases between.

The CDR3 loop is CASSLGGANSPLHF. The DNA for the CDR3 is TGCGCCAGCAGCTTGGGAGGGGCAAATTCACCCCTCCACTTT. V is TRBV5-1 and J is TRBJ1-6; D perhaps matches TRBD1 (5 bases). Germline V lookup: CDR1 SGHRS, CDR2 YFSETQ. This CDR3 region has 14 residues. Trimming shortened V by 0 bases and J by 7 bases, and 8 bases separated the two germline ends. Full variable domain (rest looked up from reference TRBV5-1 and TRBJ1-6): KAGVTQTPRYLIKTRGQQVTLSCSPISGHRSVSWYQQTPGQGLQFLFEYFSETQRNKGNFPGRFSGRQFSNSRSEMNVSTLELGDSALYLCASSLGGANSPLHFGNGTRLTVT.

The rearrangement links TRBV7-3 to TRBJ2-5; the match to TRBD1 covers 10 bases. The V gene end was trimmed by 5 bases and the J gene end by 4 bases; junction bases not matched to a gene: 7. This CDR3 comprises 15 residues. Looked up from germline, CDR1 is SGHTA and CDR2 is FQGTGA. CDR3 DNA: TGTGCCAGCAGCCGGACAGGGGGGGTTGCAGAGACCCAGTACTTC. It codes for CASSRTGGVAETQYF.

V and J are TRBV6-5 and TRBJ1-2, with 8 bases matching TRBD1. CDR1 and CDR2 (germline): MNHEY, SVGAGI. V lost 0 bases to trimming and J lost 6 bases; unmatched junction nucleotides: 6. This CDR3 has 15 amino acids. CDR3 DNA sequence: TGTGCCAGCAGTTACTCGATGGCAGGGGGCCATGGCTACACCTTC. Protein sequence: CASSYSMAGGHGYTF.

The chain employs TRBV9 and TRBJ2-5; D gene ambiguous. The CDR3 is made up of 13 amino acids. V dropped 2 bases and J dropped 1 base, with 6 bases sitting between them. CDR1 and CDR2 (germline): SGDLS, YYNGEE. CDR3 region: CASSVYGQETQYF. In DNA, the CDR3 is TGTGCCAGCAGCGTCTACGGCCAAGAGACCCAGTACTTC.

The CDR3 DNA sequence: TGTGCCAGCAGTTACGACAGGAGCCTCTCCTACGAGCAGTACTTC. Amino acids: CASSYDRSLSYEQYF. The V gene is TRBV6-5, the J gene TRBJ2-7; a possible D gene is TRBD1 (6 bases). The CDR3 contains 15 residues. CDR1 is MNHEY, CDR2 SVGAGI, per germline. V was shortened by 2 bases and J by 0 bases, with 11 bases between the two germline ends.

This rearrangement joins TRBV7-2 to TRBJ2-5, with 7 bases lining up with TRBD1. This CDR3 is 15 amino acids long. Germline V gene data show CDR1 as SGHTA and CDR2 as FQGNSA. Germline trimming cut 5 bases from V and 4 bases from J; bases unmatched to any gene: 10. CDR3 residues: CASSPVTGQRETQYF. The CDR3 nucleotides read TGTGCCAGCAGCCCCGTGACGGGACAGAGAGAGACCCAGTACTTC. The variable domain in full, with the rest retrieved from reference TRBV7-2 and TRBJ2-5, is GAGVSQSPSNKVTEKGKDVELRCDPISGHTALYWYRQSLGQGLEFLIYFQGNSAPDKSGLPSDRFSAERTGGSVSTLTIQRTQQEDSAVYLCASSPVTGQRETQYFGPGTRLLVL.